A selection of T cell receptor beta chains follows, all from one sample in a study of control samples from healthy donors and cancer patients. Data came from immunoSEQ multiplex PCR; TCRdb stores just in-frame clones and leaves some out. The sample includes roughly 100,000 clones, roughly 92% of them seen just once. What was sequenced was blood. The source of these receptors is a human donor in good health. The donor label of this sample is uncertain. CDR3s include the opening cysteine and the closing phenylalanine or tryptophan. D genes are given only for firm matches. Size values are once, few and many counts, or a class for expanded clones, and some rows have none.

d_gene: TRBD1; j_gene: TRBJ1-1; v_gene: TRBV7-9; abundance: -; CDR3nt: TGTGCCAGCAGCCCTGACAGGGGGCGAGCACCCGAAGCTTTCTTT; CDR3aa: CASSPDRGRAPEAFF
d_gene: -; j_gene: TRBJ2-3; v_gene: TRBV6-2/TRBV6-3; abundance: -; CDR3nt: TGTGCCAGCAGTTTTCCCAGGACAGTGAGACCTTCAGTTCACGTCCATACGCAGTATTTT; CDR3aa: CASSFPRTVRPSVHVHTQYF
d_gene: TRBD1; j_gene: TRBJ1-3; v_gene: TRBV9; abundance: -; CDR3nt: TGTGCCAGCAGCGCTTCCGGGACAGGGTCCGGAAACACCATATATTTT; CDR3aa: CASSASGTGSGNTIYF
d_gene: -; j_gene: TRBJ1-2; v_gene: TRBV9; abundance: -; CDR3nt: TGTGCCAGCAGCGTAGAGGTAGACGGCACCTATGGCTACACCTTC; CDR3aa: CASSVEVDGTYGYTF
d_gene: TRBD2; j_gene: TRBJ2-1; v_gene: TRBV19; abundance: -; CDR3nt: TGTGCCAGTAGTAGGGGACTAAAGGAGCAGTTCTTC; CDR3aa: CASSRGLKEQFF
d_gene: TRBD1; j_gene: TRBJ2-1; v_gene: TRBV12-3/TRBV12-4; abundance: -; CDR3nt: TGTGCCAGCAAGCGACAGGGGGGGAATGAGCAGTTCTTC; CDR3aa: CASKRQGGNEQFF
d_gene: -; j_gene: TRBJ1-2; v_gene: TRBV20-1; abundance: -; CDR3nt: TGCAGTGCGTCTCGACAGGCTCCGTACACCTTC; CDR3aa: CSASRQAPYTF
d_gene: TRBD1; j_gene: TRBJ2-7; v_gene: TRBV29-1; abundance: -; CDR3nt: TGCAGCGCCGGGACAGAATACGAGCAGTACTTC; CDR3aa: CSAGTEYEQYF
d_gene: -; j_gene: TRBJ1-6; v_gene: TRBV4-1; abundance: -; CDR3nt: TGCGCCAGCAGCCAGGGGGACATCCTCTATAATTCACCCCTCCACTTT; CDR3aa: CASSQGDILYNSPLHF
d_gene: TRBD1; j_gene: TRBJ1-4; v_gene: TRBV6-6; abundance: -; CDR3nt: TGTGCCAGCAGCCCAGGGGGGGGGCAAGCTGAAAAACTGTTTTTT; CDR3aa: CASSPGGGQAEKLFF
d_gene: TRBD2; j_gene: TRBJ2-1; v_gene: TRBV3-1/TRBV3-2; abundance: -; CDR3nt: TGTGCCAGCAGCCAGGGCCGGACTAGCGGGGTTTACTCCTACAATGAGCAGTTCTTC; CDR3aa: CASSQGRTSGVYSYNEQFF
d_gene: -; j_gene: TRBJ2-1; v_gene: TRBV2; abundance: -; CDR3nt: TGTGCCAGCAGCGAGGGCCAAGCTAGGGACAATGAGCAGTTCTTC; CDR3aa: CASSEGQARDNEQFF
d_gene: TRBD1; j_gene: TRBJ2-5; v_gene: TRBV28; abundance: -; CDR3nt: TGTGCCAGCATTGGGCAGGGGGTATGGCAAGAGACCCAGTACTTC; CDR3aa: CASIGQGVWQETQYF
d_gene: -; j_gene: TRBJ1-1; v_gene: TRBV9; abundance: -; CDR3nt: TGTGCCAGCAGCGTACGGGCGGAGGGCACTGAAGCTTTCTTT; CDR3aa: CASSVRAEGTEAFF
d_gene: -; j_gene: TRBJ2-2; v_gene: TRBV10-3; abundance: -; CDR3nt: TGTGCCATCAGTGACCGCTCCCTCCGGGCGGCGAACACCGGGGAGCTGTTTTTT; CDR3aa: CAISDRSLRAANTGELFF
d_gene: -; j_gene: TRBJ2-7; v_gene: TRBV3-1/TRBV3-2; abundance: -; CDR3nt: TGTGCCAGCAGCAATCGAGTACAGGTTACCTACGAGCAGTACTTC; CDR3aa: CASSNRVQVTYEQYF
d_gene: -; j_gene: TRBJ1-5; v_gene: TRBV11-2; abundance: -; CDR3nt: TGTGCCAGCAGCTTAGGGGGGACAATCAGCCAGCCCCAGCATTTT; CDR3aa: CASSLGGTISQPQHF
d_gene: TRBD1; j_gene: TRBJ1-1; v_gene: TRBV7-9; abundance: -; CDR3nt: TGTGCCAGCAGCCGAGGACAGGGGACGAACACTGAAGCTTTCTTT; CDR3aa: CASSRGQGTNTEAFF
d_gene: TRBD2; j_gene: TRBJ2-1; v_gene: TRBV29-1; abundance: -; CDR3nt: TGCAGCGTTGCCCCGGGACTAGCTTTCCATGAGCAGTTCTTC; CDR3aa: CSVAPGLAFHEQFF
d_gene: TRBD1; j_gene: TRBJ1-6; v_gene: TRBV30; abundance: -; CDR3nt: TGTGCCTGGAGTTTCACCCAGACAGGGTCGTATAATTCACCCCTCCACTTT; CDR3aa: CAWSFTQTGSYNSPLHF
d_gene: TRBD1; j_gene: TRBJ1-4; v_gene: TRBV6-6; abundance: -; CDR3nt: TGTGCCAGCAGTTCGGGACAGGGCGTAGAAAAACTGTTTTTT; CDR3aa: CASSSGQGVEKLFF
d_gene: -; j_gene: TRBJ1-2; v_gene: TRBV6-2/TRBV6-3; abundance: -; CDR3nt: TGTGCCAGCAGTTACGACTCACTCTATGGCTACACCTTC; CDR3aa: CASSYDSLYGYTF
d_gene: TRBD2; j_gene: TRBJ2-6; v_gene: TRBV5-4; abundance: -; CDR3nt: TGTGCCAGCAGCTTAAAAAGCGGGGGGGGCTCTGGGGCCAACGTCCTGACTTTC; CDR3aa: CASSLKSGGGSGANVLTF
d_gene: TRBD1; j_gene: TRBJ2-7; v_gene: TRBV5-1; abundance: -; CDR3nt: TGCGCCAGCAGCGAGGCAGGGGGTCGGTACGAGCAGTACTTC; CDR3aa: CASSEAGGRYEQYF
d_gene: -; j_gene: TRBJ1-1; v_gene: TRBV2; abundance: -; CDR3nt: TGTGCCAGCAGCGGGGTGATGAACACTGAAGCTTTCTTT; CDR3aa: CASSGVMNTEAFF
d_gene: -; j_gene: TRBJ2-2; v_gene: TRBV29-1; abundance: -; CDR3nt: TGCAGCGTTGGAGTGGGGGGGCCCGGGGAGCTGTTTTTT; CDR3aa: CSVGVGGPGELFF
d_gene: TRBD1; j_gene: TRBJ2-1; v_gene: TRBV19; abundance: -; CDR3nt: TGTGCCAGTAGTGGGGACAGGGGGCGCGTCAATGAGCAGTTCTTC; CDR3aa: CASSGDRGRVNEQFF
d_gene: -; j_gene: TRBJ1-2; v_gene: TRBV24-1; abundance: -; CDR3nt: TGTGCCACCAGTGACCCCCAGGGCTCCTATGGCTACACCTTC; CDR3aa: CATSDPQGSYGYTF
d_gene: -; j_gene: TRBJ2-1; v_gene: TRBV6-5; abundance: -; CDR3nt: TGTGCCAGCAGTTACAGTGATGAGCAGTTCTTC; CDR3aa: CASSYSDEQFF
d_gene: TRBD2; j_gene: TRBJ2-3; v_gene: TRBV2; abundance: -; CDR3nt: TGTGCCAGCAGTAATGGACTAGCGGGCACAGATACGCAGTATTTT; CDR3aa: CASSNGLAGTDTQYF
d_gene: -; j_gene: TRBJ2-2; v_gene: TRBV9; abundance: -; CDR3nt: TGTGCCAGCAGCGTAGTCCCCGAGACCGGGGAGCTGTTTTTT; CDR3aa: CASSVVPETGELFF
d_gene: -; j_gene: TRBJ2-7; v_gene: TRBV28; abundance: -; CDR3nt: TGTGCCAGCAGTTCTCCCCGAGGGGGGACCTACGAGCAGTACTTC; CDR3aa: CASSSPRGGTYEQYF
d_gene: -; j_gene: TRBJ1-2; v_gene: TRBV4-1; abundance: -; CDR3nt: TGCGCCAGCAGCCAAGATCTGCGGGATGGCTACACCTTC; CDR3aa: CASSQDLRDGYTF
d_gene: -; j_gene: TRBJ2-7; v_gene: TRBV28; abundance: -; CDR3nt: TGTGCCAGCAGTCGGGAAGACTACGAGCAGTACTTC; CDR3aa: CASSREDYEQYF
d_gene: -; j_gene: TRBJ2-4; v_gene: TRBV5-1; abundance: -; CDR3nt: TGCGCCAGCAGACAACGGGTTTATGGGCGGCAGTACTTC; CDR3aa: CASRQRVYGRQYF
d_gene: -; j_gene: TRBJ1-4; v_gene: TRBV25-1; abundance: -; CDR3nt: TGTGCCAGCAGCGCCAATTTTGATGAAAAACTGTTTTTT; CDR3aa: CASSANFDEKLFF
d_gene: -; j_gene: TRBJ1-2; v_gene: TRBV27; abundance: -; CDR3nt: TGTGCCAGCAGTTTATCCCATCAGCGTGTAGGGAACTATGGCTACACCTTC; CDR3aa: CASSLSHQRVGNYGYTF
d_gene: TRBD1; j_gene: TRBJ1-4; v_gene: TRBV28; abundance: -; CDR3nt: TGTGCCAGCAAACATCCGGGACAGGGTGGTGAAAAACTGTTTTTT; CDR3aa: CASKHPGQGGEKLFF
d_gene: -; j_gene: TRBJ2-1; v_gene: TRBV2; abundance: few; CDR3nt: TGTGCCAGCAGTGCTCAAAGGACTTCGAACCAGATTGAGTTCTTC; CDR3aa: CASSAQRTSNQIEFF
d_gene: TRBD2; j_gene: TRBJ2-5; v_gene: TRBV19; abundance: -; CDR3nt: TGTGCCAGTAGTACAGAAAGCGGGGGGGCCTTGGAGACCCAGTACTTC; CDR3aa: CASSTESGGALETQYF
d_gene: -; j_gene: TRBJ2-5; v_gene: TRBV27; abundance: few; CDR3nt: TGTGCCAGCAGTTTAACTGGGGAGACCCAGTACTTC; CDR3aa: CASSLTGETQYF
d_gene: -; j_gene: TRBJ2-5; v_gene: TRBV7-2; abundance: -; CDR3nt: TGTGCCAGCAGCCCGAAGGTGGGGATTAGGGAGACCCAGTACTTC; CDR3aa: CASSPKVGIRETQYF
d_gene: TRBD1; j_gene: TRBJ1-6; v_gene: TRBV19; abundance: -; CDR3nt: TGTGCCAGTAGTACCTACGCCTCCAGGGGGGCCTATAATTCACCCCTCCACTTT; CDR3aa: CASSTYASRGAYNSPLHF
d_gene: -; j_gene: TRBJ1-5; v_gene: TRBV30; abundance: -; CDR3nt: TGTGCCTGGAGTCCAGGAAGGGGGGCCGTGCCGGGGTCCCAGCATTTT; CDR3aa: CAWSPGRGAVPGSQHF
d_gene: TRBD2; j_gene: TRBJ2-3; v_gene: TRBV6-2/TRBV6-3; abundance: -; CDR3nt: TGTGCCAGCAGTTACTCGATGACCGGGGGGGCCACAGATACGCAGTATTTT; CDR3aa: CASSYSMTGGATDTQYF
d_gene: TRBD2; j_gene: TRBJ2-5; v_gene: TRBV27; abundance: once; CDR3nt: TGTGCCAGCAGTTCCCTACGGGGGGGGTTTCAAGAGACCCAGTACTTC; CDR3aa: CASSSLRGGFQETQYF
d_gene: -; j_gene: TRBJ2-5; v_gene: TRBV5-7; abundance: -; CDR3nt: TGTGCCAGCAGCTTTCAGGGTTGCAAGACCCAGTACTTC; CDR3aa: CASSFQGCKTQYF
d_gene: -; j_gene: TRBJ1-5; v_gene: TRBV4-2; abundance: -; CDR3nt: TGTGCCAGCAGCCAAGATCAACGGGGCCTGAGCAATCAGCCCCAGCATTTT; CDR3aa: CASSQDQRGLSNQPQHF